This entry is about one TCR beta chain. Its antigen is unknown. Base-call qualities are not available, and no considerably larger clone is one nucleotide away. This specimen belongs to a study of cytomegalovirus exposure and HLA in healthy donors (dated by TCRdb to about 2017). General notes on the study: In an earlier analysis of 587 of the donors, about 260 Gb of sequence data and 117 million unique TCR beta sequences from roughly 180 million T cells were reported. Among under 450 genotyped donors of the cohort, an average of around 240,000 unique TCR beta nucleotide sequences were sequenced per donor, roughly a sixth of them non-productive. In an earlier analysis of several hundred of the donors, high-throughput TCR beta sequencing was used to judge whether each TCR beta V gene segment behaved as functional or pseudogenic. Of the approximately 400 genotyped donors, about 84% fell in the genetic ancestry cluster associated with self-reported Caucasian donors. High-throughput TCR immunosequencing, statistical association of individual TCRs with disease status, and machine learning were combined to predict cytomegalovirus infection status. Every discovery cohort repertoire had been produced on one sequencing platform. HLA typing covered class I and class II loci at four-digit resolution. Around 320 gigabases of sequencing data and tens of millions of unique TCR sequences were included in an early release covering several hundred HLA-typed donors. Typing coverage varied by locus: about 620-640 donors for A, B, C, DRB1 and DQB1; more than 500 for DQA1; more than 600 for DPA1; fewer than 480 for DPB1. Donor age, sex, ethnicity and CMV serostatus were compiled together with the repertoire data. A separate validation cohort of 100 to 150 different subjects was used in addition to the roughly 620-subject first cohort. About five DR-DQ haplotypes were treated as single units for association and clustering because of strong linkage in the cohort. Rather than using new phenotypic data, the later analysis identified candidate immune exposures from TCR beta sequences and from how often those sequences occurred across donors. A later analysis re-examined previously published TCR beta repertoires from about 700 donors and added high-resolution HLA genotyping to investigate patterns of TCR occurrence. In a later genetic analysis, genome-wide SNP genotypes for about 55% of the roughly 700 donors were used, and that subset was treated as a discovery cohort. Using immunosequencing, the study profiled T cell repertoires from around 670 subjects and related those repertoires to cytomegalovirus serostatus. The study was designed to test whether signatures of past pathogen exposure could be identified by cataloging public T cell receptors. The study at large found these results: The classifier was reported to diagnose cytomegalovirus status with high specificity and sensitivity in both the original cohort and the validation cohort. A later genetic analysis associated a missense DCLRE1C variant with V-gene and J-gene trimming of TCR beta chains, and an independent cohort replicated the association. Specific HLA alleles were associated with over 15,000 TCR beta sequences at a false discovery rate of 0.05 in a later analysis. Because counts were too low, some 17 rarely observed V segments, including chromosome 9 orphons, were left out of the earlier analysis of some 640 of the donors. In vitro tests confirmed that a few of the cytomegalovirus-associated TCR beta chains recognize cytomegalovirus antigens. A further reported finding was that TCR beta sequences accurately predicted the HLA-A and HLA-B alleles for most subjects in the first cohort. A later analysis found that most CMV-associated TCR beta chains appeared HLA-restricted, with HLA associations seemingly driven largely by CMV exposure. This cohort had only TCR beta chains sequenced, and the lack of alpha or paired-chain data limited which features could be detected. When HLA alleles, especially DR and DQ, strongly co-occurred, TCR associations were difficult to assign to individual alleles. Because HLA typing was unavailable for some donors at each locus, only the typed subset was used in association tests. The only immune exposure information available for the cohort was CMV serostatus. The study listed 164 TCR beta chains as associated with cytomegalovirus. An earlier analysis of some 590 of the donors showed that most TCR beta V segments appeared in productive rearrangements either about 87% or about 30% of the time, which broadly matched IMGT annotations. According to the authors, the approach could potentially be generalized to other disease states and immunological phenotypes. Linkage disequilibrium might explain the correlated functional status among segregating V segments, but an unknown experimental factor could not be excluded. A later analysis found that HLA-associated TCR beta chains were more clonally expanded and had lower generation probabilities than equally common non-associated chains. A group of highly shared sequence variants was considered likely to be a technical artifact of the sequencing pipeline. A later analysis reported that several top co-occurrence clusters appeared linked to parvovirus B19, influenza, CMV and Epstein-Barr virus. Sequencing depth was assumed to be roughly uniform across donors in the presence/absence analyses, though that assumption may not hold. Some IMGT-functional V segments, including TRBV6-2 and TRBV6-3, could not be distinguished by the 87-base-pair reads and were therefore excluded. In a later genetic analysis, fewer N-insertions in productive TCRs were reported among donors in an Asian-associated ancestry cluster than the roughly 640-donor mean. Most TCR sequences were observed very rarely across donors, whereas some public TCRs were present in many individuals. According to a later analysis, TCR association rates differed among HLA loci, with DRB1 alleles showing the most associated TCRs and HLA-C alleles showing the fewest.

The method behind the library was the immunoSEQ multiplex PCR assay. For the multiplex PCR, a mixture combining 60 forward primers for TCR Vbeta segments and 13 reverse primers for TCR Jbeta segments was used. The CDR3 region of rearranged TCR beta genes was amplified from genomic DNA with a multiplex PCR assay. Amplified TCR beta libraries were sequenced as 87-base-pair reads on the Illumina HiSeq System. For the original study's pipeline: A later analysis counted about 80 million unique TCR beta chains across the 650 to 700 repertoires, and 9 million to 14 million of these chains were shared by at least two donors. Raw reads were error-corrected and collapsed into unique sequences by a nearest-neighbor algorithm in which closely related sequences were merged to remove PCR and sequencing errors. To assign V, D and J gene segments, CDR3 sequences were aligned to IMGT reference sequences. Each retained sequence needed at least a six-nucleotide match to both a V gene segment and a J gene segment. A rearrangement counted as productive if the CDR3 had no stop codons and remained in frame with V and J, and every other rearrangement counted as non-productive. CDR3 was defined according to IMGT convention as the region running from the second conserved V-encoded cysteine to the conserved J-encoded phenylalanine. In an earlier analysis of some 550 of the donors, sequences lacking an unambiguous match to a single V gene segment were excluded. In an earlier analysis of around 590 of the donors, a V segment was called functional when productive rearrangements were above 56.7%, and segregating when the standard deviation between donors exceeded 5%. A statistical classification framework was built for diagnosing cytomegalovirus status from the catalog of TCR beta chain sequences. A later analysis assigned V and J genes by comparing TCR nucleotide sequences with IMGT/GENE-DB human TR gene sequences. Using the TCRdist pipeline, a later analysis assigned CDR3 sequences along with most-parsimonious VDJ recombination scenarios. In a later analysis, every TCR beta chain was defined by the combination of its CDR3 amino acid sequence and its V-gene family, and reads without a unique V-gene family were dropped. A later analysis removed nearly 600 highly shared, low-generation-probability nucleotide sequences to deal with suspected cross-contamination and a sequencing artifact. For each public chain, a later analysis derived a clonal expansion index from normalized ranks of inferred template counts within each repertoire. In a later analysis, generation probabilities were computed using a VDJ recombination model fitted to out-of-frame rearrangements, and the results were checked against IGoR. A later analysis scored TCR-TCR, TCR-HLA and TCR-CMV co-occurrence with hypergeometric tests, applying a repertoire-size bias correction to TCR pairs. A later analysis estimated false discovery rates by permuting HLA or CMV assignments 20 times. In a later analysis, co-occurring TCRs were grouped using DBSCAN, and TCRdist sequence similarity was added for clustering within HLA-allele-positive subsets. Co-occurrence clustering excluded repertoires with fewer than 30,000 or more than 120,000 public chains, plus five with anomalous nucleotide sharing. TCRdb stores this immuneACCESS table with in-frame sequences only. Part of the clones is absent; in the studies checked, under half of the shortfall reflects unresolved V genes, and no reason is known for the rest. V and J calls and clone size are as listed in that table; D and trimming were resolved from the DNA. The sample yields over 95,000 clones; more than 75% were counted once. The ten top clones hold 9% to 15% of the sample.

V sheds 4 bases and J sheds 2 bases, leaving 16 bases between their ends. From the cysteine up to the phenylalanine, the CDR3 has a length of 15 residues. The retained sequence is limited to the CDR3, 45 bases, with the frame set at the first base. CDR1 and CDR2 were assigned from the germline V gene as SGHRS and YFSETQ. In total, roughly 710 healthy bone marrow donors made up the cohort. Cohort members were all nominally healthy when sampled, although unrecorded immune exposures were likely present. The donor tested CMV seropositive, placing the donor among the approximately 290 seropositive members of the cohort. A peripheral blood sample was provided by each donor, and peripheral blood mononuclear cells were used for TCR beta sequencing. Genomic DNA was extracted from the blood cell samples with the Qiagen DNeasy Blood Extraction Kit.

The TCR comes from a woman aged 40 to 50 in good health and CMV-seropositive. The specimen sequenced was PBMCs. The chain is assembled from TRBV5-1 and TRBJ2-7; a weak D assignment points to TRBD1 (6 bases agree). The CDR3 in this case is CASSPQTGLAYEQYF. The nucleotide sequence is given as TGCGCCAGCAGCCCCCAAACAGGGTTGGCCTACGAGCAGTACTTC.